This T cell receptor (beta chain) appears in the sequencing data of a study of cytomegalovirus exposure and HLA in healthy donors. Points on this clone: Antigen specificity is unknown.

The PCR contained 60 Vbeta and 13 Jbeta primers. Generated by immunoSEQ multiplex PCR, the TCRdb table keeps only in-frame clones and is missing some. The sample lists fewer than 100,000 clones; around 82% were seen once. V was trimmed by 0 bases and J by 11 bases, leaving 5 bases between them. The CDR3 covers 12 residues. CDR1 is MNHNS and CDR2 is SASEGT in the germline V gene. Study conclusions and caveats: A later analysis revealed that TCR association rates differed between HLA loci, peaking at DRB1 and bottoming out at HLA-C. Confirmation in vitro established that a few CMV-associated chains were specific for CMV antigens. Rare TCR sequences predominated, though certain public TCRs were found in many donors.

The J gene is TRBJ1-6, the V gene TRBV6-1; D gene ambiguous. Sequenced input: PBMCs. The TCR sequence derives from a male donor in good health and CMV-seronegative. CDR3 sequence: CASSEADTPLHF. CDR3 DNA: TGTGCCAGCAGTGAAGCAGACACACCCCTCCACTTT.